This record looks at one T cell receptor (beta chain) sequence and its context. The antigen remains unidentified. This sample was taken from a study of cytomegalovirus exposure and HLA in healthy donors. On the study more broadly: Of the donors genotyped, approximately 410 in all, 65% to 90% fell in the Caucasian-associated ancestry cluster. Notes on the study in general: Earlier results showed most TCR beta V segments being productive about 87% or about 30% of the time. Later work showed greater clonal expansion in HLA-associated TCR beta chains than in equally common others.

Per the germline V gene, CDR1 is LNHDA and CDR2 is SQIVND (reference sequence). This CDR3 is 13 amino acids long. Trimming stripped 2 bases from V and 0 bases from J, with 4 bases between. 13 Jbeta primers and 60 Vbeta primers were used for the PCR. Sequencing used immunoSEQ multiplex PCR; TCRdb keeps in-frame clones, though not all of them. The sample consists of 130,000 to 150,000 clones, more than 75% of them appearing once. The rearrangement joins TRBV19 to TRBJ1-1; D call uncertain. This sequence was found in a woman aged 18-29 years in good health and CMV-seropositive. Sequences were obtained from PBMCs. The CDR3 bases are TGTGCCAGTAGTATACGCGTGAACACTGAAGCTTTCTTT. This sequence encodes CASSIRVNTEAFF.